The present TCR beta chain was sequenced within a study of breast tumors, draining lymph nodes, adjacent tissues listed by TCRdb under 2016. About the study as a whole: Breast cancer patients provided tumor, adjacent nontumor tissue and axillary lymph nodes, and the study compared the TCR beta repertoires across these three sources. The study aimed to assess the relationships and possible T-cell exchange between tumor, surrounding tissue and draining lymph node repertoires in human breast cancer.

With regard to this clonotype: Its cognate antigen has yet to be identified. This may come from a read error, since a much larger clone is one base off.

Data came from an Illumina HiSeq 2000. Multiplex PCR amplification was used to generate the TCR beta chain libraries. High-throughput sequencing was used to analyze the amplified TCR beta chain products. Through fastp at Q25 and MiXCR, TCRdb rebuilt clones from the public reads, retaining in-frame beta chains. Identical CDR3 proteins give one entry, which carries the most common genes and DNA. For this sample there are 200,000 to 300,000 distinct CDR3 sequences; 30% appear just once. In total, the top ten clones hold around 1% of the sample. Broader findings and caveats from the paper: Tumor and nontumor tissue repertoires were significantly more similar in luminal-like than in basal-like breast cancer. The data were considered consistent with most tumor T cells being derived from the lymph node and subsequently expanding within tumor tissue. Tumor T-cell repertoires showed less diversity than lymph node repertoires and more diversity than nontumor tissue repertoires, and tumor T-cell repertoires showed preferential V and J gene usage. The conclusion that tumor T cells originate in lymph nodes was framed as consistent with a hypothesis rather than directly demonstrated.

Inclusive of the bounding cysteine and phenylalanine, the CDR3 is 13 residues long. Only the CDR3 region is kept as DNA, spanning 39 bases read in frame from base 1. The germline V gene yields SGHRS for CDR1 and YFSETQ for CDR2. Trimming removed 5 bases from V and 14 bases from J, leaving 20 bases between the germline ends. Lymph node samples came from the axillary draining lymph nodes of breast cancer patients. Recombination connected TRBV5-1 to TRBJ2-1, and possibly TRBD2, on 7 matching bases. Sequencing was carried out using axillary lymph node tissue. This TCR derives from a female donor with breast cancer. Some clones in this sample may be carry-over from other donors' samples. CDR3 loop: CASSMSQERDKFF. The nucleotides are TGCGCCAGCAGTATGTCCCAGGAGCGGGACAAGTTCTTC.